The next 4 T cell receptor beta chains were all read from a single sample in a study of shared clonotypes between healthy human individuals. The method was immunoSEQ multiplex PCR; TCRdb's version includes in-frame clones alone and lacks a portion of them. Here the sample spans around 530,000 clones, around 76% being singletons. Sequenced material: PBMCs. These receptors came from a woman aged 40 to 49 in good health. Some clones in this sample may be carry-over from other donors' samples.

On this clone itself: A far more abundant clone sits one base away, making this likely a read error. This same CDR3 is encoded by further DNA sequences in the sample. The V and J genes are TRBV5-4 and TRBJ2-7, with a possible D match to TRBD1 (5 bases). Trimming stripped 0 bases from V and 2 bases from J, with 9 bases between. In germline, CDR1 is SGHNT, CDR2 YYREEE (reference sequence). This CDR3 spans 14 amino acids. The CDR3 nucleotides read TGTGCCAGCAGCTTGGGGACGGACACCTACGAGCAGTACTTC. This encodes CASSLGTDTYEQYF.

The chain employs TRBV6-5 and TRBJ2-7; 10 positions match TRBD2. J gave up 2 bases and V 5 bases, and 6 bases lay outside the gene matches. Germline values: CDR1 MNHEY, CDR2 SVGAGI. CDR3 length equals 15 residues. The DNA for the CDR3 is TGTGCCAGCAGTCCCCTAGCGGGAGAGACCTACGAGCAGTACTTC. Translation: CASSPLAGETYEQYF.

J is TRBJ2-1 and V is TRBV6-5; 8 bases agree with TRBD2. The V segment lost 0 bases and the J segment 11 bases; nucleotides outside the gene matches: 6. Per the germline V gene, CDR1 is MNHEY and CDR2 is SVGAGI. This CDR3 has 14 amino acids. This CDR3 is CASSYSFSGSKQFF. CDR3 in DNA: TGTGCCAGCAGTTACTCGTTCAGCGGGAGTAAGCAGTTCTTC.

This rearrangement joins TRBV18 to TRBJ2-6; 8 positions match TRBD2. CDR3 length equals 16 residues. The germline CDR1 and CDR2 sequences are KGHSH and LQKENI. Trimming took 9 bases from V and 1 from J; bases not matched to a gene: 8. The CDR3 protein is CASAGLAVSGANVLTF. The CDR3 nucleotides read TGTGCCAGTGCAGGACTAGCTGTTTCTGGGGCCAACGTCCTGACTTTC.